Shown below are 30 T cell receptor beta chains from a single sample sequenced in a study of blood T cell repertoires in COVID-19 (dated by TCRdb to 2019 to 2021). The library relied on the immunoSEQ multiplex PCR assay. In TCRdb, the immuneACCESS table is reduced to in-frame sequences with V and J assigned. These tables do not hold every clone; where another copy was compared, an unresolved V gene accounts for under half, and the others remain unexplained. The sample table shows 200,000 or so clones, and 80% to 90% are seen once. The ten largest make up under 3.5% of the sample. The sample comprised peripheral blood. The receptors shown here come from a middle-aged man who had recovered from COVID-19.

This clone appeared once. CDR3 DNA: TGTGCCAGCAGCCGAGGACAGGGGGCGATCGAGCAGTACTTC. Amino acid sequence: CASSRGQGAIEQYF. The gene calls are TRBV5-4 and TRBJ2-7; TRBD1 matches at 11 bases. This CDR3 spans 14 amino acids. Germline V gene sequence: CDR1 SGHNT, CDR2 YYREEE (reference sequence). V was clipped by 4 bases and J by 6 bases; unmatched bases: 6.

This clone was seen more than once but under ten times. V gene TRBV3-1 (or the pseudogene TRBV3-2) combines with J gene TRBJ1-2; perhaps TRBD1 as D (6 bases). Germline values: CDR1 LGHDT, CDR2 YNNKEL (reference sequence). V lost 5 bases, J lost 7 bases, and 17 bases lay in between. The CDR3 runs to 14 residues. CDR3 bases: TGTGCCAGCAGCTTCCGAACAGGGAACGGTGGCTACACCTTC. This encodes CASSFRTGNGGYTF.

A few counts support this clone. The chain recombines TRBV7-8 with TRBJ2-5; TRBD2 matches 7 bases. Trimming removed 2 bases from V and 5 bases from J; junction bases left unmatched: 5. The CDR3 sequence is 14 residues long. The V gene's germline CDR1 is SGHVS and CDR2 FQNEAQ. CDR3 nucleotides: TGTGCCAGCAGCTTACTTATCGGGGGGGAGACCCAGTACTTC. This encodes CASSLLIGGETQYF.

Turning to this clone: In the same sample, other DNA sequences code for this CDR3. The chain joins TRBV12-5 to TRBJ2-5; TRBD2 is a possible D gene (5 bases). Germline V lookup: CDR1 LGHNT, CDR2 FRNRAP. This CDR3 has 13 amino acids. The V end lost 5 bases, the J end lost 0 bases, and 7 bases lay between the germline ends. The CDR3: CASGTGNQETQYF. The CDR3 region has the DNA TGTGCTAGTGGTACCGGGAACCAAGAGACCCAGTACTTC.

The J gene is TRBJ2-1, the V gene TRBV19; TRBD2 aligns across 9 bases. The length of the CDR3 is 16 residues. Germline CDR1 is LNHDA and CDR2 is SQIVND (reference sequence). With V trimmed by 1 base and J by 5 bases, 6 bases remained unmatched. The CDR3 nucleotides are TGTGCCAGTAGTATAGCCCTAGCGGGACATCACAATGAGCAGTTCTTC. Protein: CASSIALAGHHNEQFF.

J is TRBJ2-7 and V is TRBV6-6, with a possible D match to TRBD2 (6 bases). V lost 2 bases to trimming and J lost 5 bases, with 13 bases between them. The length of the CDR3 is 14 residues. Germline assignment: CDR1 MNHNY and CDR2 SVGAGI (reference sequence). CDR3 protein: CASSYGGLKDEQYF. DNA of the CDR3: TGTGCCAGCAGTTACGGAGGGTTAAAGGACGAGCAGTACTTC.

The V and J genes are TRBV7-9 and TRBJ2-5; the match to TRBD2 covers 12 bases. V lost 3 bases to trimming and J lost 5 bases; unmatched junction nucleotides: 1. The CDR3 has 14 residues. Per the germline V gene, CDR1 is SEHNR and CDR2 is FQNEAQ (reference sequence). This chain's CDR3 is CASSLTSGSETQYF. CDR3 DNA: TGTGCCAGCAGCTTGACTAGCGGGAGTGAGACCCAGTACTTC.

This clone was seen only a few times. V usage is TRBV28 and J usage is TRBJ2-5; the match to TRBD1 covers 8 bases. The CDR3 sequence is 14 residues long. Germline V gene sequence: CDR1 MDHEN, CDR2 SYDVKM. V gave up 5 bases and J gave up 7 bases; unmatched junction bases: 9. This chain's CDR3 is CASSPMTGASTQYF. The CDR3 nucleotides are TGTGCCAGCAGTCCGATGACAGGGGCGTCGACCCAGTACTTC.

The chain couples TRBV7-9 to TRBJ2-7; 13 bases match TRBD2. The germline gives CDR1 SEHNR, CDR2 FQNEAQ (reference sequence). The CDR3 contains 15 residues. The J segment lost 5 bases and the V segment lost 8 bases, leaving 9 bases of the junction unmatched. In nucleotides, the CDR3 is TGTGCCAGCGGGATACTAGCGGGAGGGCCAGACGAGCAGTACTTC. It specifies CASGILAGGPDEQYF. The full variable domain, in which reference TRBV7-9 and TRBJ2-7 provide the parts outside the CDR3, is DTGVSQNPRHKITKRGQNVTFRCDPISEHNRLYWYRQTLGQGPEFLTYFQNEAQLEKSRLLSDRFSAERPKGSFSTLEIQRTEQGDSAMYLCASGILAGGPDEQYFGPGTRLTVT.

This chain connects TRBV3-1 (or the pseudogene TRBV3-2) to TRBJ2-5; TRBD1 matches at 9 bases. The CDR3 runs to 15 residues. Germline V lookup: CDR1 LGHDT, CDR2 YNNKEL (reference sequence). The trim removed 3 bases at V and 5 bases at J, leaving 7 bases unmatched. CDR3 DNA sequence: TGTGCCAGCAGCCATATAGAGACAGGGGGGGAGACCCAGTACTTC. Its protein is CASSHIETGGETQYF.

The V gene is TRBV15, the J gene TRBJ1-6; possibly TRBD1 for D (6 bases). The CDR3 runs 15 residues. V dropped 9 bases and J dropped 1 base, with 13 bases sitting between them. CDR1 is LNHNV and CDR2 is YYDKDF in the germline V gene (reference sequence). CDR3 region: CATRDTISYNSPLHF. The CDR3 nucleotides are TGTGCCACACGGGACACAATATCCTATAATTCACCCCTCCACTTT.

This rearrangement joins TRBV18 to TRBJ2-1, with a possible D match to TRBD1 (6 bases). V lost 3 bases, J lost 0 bases, and 12 bases lay in between. The CDR3 has 16 residues. CDR1 and CDR2 from the germline V gene are KGHSH and LQKENI. The CDR3 DNA follows: TGTGCCAGCTCACCTCCAGGGGCTATCTCCTACAATGAGCAGTTCTTC. This gives the protein CASSPPGAISYNEQFF.

V and J are TRBV18 and TRBJ2-7, with a weak D call TRBD1 (7 bases). Germline V gives CDR1 KGHSH, CDR2 LQKENI. The CDR3 is 15 residues long. V lost 0 bases and J 7 bases, leaving 16 bases between the germline ends. The CDR3 protein is CASSPPQGGAGEQYF. CDR3 coding DNA: TGTGCCAGCTCACCACCGCAGGGGGGTGCAGGGGAGCAGTACTTC.

The gene calls are TRBV10-3 and TRBJ2-7; D remains unclear. CDR1 is ENHRY, CDR2 SYGVKD, per germline. The CDR3 loop spans 12 amino acids. Trimming took 4 bases from V and 2 from J, leaving 6 bases between them. This CDR3 reads CAISVGTYEQYF. The CDR3 bases are TGTGCCATCAGTGTTGGCACCTACGAGCAGTACTTC.

This chain connects TRBV10-1 to TRBJ1-1; no reliable D call. The CDR3 spans 16 residues. Trimming shortened V by 0 bases and J by 1 base, and 12 bases separated the two germline ends. CDR1 is WNHNN, CDR2 SYGVQD, per germline (reference sequence). For the CDR3, the DNA is TGCGCCAGCAGTGAGTCGGACTGGGGAGGGAACACTGAAGCTTTCTTT. Its protein is CASSESDWGGNTEAFF.

The V and J genes are TRBV30 and TRBJ2-3; TRBD2 matches 8 bases. The CDR3 runs to 15 residues. Germline loops: CDR1 GTSNPN, CDR2 SVGIG (reference sequence). Losses at the gene ends were 0 bases for V and 0 bases for J; bases not matched to a gene: 2. CDR3 sequence reads: CAWSVSSGSTDTQYF. DNA of the CDR3: TGTGCCTGGAGTGTATCTAGCGGGAGCACAGATACGCAGTATTTT.

About this clone itself: This CDR3 is also generated by other DNA sequences in the sample. The genes are TRBV28 and TRBJ1-2, with a tentative D call TRBD1 (5 bases). V lost 3 bases to trimming and J lost 2 bases, with 7 bases between them. This CDR3 has 13 residues. Germline CDR1 reads MDHEN; CDR2 reads SYDVKM. CDR3: CASSFGQNYGYTF. The CDR3 coding sequence is TGTGCCAGCAGTTTCGGACAAAACTATGGCTACACCTTC.

CDR3 coding DNA: TGTGCCAGCAGGAAGAATACCGAGGATACGCAGTATTTT. Translating it yields CASRKNTEDTQYF. The chain couples TRBV3-1 (or the pseudogene TRBV3-2) to TRBJ2-3, with unresolved D. The ends were cut back, 6 bases at V and 6 bases at J, with 13 bases in the middle. The CDR3 is 13 residues long. Germline CDR1 is LGHDT and CDR2 is YNNKEL (reference sequence).

This chain links TRBV28 with TRBJ1-3; 7 bases are shared with TRBD1. CDR3 size: 15 residues. J lost 4 bases, V lost 3 bases, and 6 bases had no gene match. Germline values: CDR1 MDHEN, CDR2 SYDVKM. CDR3 residues: CASSFTTGPGNTIYF. Here the CDR3 DNA reads TGTGCCAGCAGTTTTACGACAGGGCCGGGAAACACCATATATTTT.

V gene TRBV28 combines with J gene TRBJ2-1; D call uncertain. Germline V gene sequence: CDR1 MDHEN, CDR2 SYDVKM. CDR3 length: 16 residues. V shed 6 bases and J shed 2 bases, with 17 bases lying between them. The CDR3 bases are TGTGCCAGCAGACCCTCCAGAAGTTCAGCCTACAATGAGCAGTTCTTC. Amino acid sequence: CASRPSRSSAYNEQFF.

This clone was observed a handful of times. CDR3 sequence reads: CASRGEAGYYGYTF. The CDR3 DNA sequence: TGTGCCAGCAGAGGGGAGGCAGGGTACTATGGCTACACCTTC. The chain joins TRBV2 to TRBJ1-2, with D perhaps TRBD1 (5 bases). Trimming took off 6 bases at V and 3 bases at J, with 14 bases between the two ends. This CDR3 is 14 amino acids long. CDR1 is SNHLY and CDR2 is FYNNEI in the germline V gene.

The chain joins TRBV5-1 to TRBJ1-2; 8 nucleotides line up with TRBD1. Germline values: CDR1 SGHRS, CDR2 YFSETQ. CDR3 size: 18 residues. Unmatched junction bases numbered 20, after V lost 3 bases and J lost 7 bases. The DNA for the CDR3 is TGCGCCAGCAGCTCGCCTCACGGGACAGGTCTTTCCCACCGTGGCTACACCTTC. Protein product: CASSSPHGTGLSHRGYTF.

The chain couples TRBV28 to TRBJ2-7, with 8 bases identical to TRBD2. This CDR3 has 15 amino acids. Germline CDR1 reads MDHEN; CDR2 reads SYDVKM. Unmatched junction bases numbered 8, after V lost 1 base and J lost 6 bases. CDR3 sequence: CASSLSSGGRGEQYF. The DNA for the CDR3 is TGTGCCAGCAGTTTATCCAGCGGGGGAAGAGGCGAGCAGTACTTC.

This clone was counted between two and nine times. This rearrangement joins TRBV28 to TRBJ2-7; 7 bases are a match to TRBD1. This CDR3 is built from 14 residues. V dropped 10 bases and J dropped 4; count of bases not matched to a gene: 13. Per the germline V gene, CDR1 is MDHEN and CDR2 is SYDVKM. The CDR3 nucleotides read TGTGCCACCTATCGGAGACAGGGCTATTACGAGCAGTACTTC. It yields the protein CATYRRQGYYEQYF. Full variable domain (outside the CDR3, taken from reference TRBV28 and TRBJ2-7): DVKVTQSSRYLVKRTGEKVFLECVQDMDHENMFWYRQDPGLGLRLIYFSYDVKMKEKGDIPEGYSVSREKKERFSLILESASTNQTSMYLCATYRRQGYYEQYFGPGTRLTVT.

This clone has a single count. This chain uses TRBV15 with TRBJ2-5; 12 bases are shared with TRBD2. V lost 8 bases and J lost 4; bases outside the gene matches: 8. CDR1 is LNHNV, CDR2 YYDKDF, per germline (reference sequence). CDR3 length: 15 residues. The CDR3 here is CATRRLAGVGETQYF. The CDR3 DNA reads TGTGCCACCCGCCGACTAGCGGGAGTGGGAGAGACCCAGTACTTC.

The chain has TRBV28 and TRBJ1-4, with 12 bases matching TRBD1. After removal of 4 bases from V and 5 bases from J, the junction contained 11 bases not matched to a gene. This CDR3 spans 18 amino acids. CDR1 is MDHEN and CDR2 is SYDVKM in the germline V gene. The CDR3 region has the DNA TGTGCCAGCAGTTCATACCTGGGACAGGGGGCCGGGAATGAAAAACTGTTTTTT. This sequence encodes CASSSYLGQGAGNEKLFF.

The chain has TRBV10-1 and TRBJ2-7; 9 nucleotides match TRBD1. CDR1 and CDR2 from the germline V gene are WNHNN and SYGVQD (reference sequence). This CDR3 is 14 amino acids long. Germline trimming cut 8 bases from V and 2 bases from J; bases unmatched to any gene: 7. In DNA form, the CDR3 reads TGCGCCAGCTCCTCCGGGACAGGGACCTACGAGCAGTACTTC. It is translated as CASSSGTGTYEQYF.

V and J are TRBV3-1 (or the pseudogene TRBV3-2) and TRBJ2-1; TRBD2 matches at 13 bases. Germline V gene lookup returns CDR1 LGHDT and CDR2 YNNKEL (reference sequence). V shed 3 bases, J shed 15 bases, and the junction held 17 bases outside the gene matches. This CDR3 is built from 17 residues. CDR3 sequence reads: CASSQGLTSGRAGNRFF. The CDR3 bases are TGTGCCAGCAGCCAGGGACTAACTAGCGGGAGGGCCGGTAATCGGTTCTTC.

The chain carries TRBV5-1 and TRBJ2-7; 7 bases match TRBD2. Unmatched junction bases numbered 11, after V lost 4 bases and J lost 1 base. This CDR3 is built from 16 residues. Germline loops: CDR1 SGHRS, CDR2 YFSETQ. CDR3 amino acids: CASSLSRGVYSYEQYF. The CDR3 DNA sequence: TGCGCCAGCAGCCTCTCTCGGGGGGTCTATTCCTACGAGCAGTACTTC.

The chain links TRBV27 to TRBJ2-6; D is unclear. V lost 3 bases and J 0 bases, leaving 6 bases between the germline ends. This CDR3 has 15 residues. The germline V gene encodes CDR1 MNHEY and CDR2 SMNVEV (reference sequence). CDR3 DNA: TGTGCCAGCAGTTTTTCGAGCTCTGGGGCCAACGTCCTGACTTTC. The encoded protein is CASSFSSSGANVLTF.